Described below is a single TCR beta chain sequence and its context. These data originate in a study of blood T cell repertoires in COVID-19. Study-wide context: Sites across the United States, Italy and Spain contributed samples from acute and convalescent COVID-19. From T cells, B-cell-depleted T cells, or PBMCs came the material, which was cDNA or gDNA.

Those enrolled in Seattle joined during active infection and were followed longitudinally afterward. Clones were sequenced by immunoSEQ multiplex PCR, and TCRdb holds only the in-frame ones, with some missing. The sample lists roughly 300,000 clones; over 75% were seen once. Sequencing was done on a sample of peripheral blood. The origin of this receptor is a woman aged 25 to 39 with COVID-19, enrolled during active disease.

The CDR3 DNA sequence: TGTGCCAGCAGCCTCCCCCGCGGGAGGGACACCGGGGAGCTGTTTTTT. This encodes CASSLPRGRDTGELFF. This chain uses TRBV5-4 with TRBJ2-2, with 9 bases identical to TRBD2. From germline, CDR1 is SGHNT and CDR2 YYREEE (reference sequence). Unmatched junction bases numbered 7, after V lost 4 bases and J lost 3 bases. CDR3 size: 16 residues.